This T cell receptor (beta chain) originates from a study of shared clonotypes between healthy human individuals. Study information: Each donor's CD8 memory used one plate, CD8 naive two, each CD4 subset three. Study findings and constraints: Tissue TCR repertoires likely differ from these blood-only repertoires. Memory subsets generally showed lower estimated richness than naive subsets.

Turning to this clone: The antigen is not known.

Trimming shortened V by 4 bases and J by 4 bases, and 7 bases separated the two germline ends. The CDR3 has 13 amino acids. The germline gives CDR1 MNHEY, CDR2 SMNVEV (reference sequence). Selected positively for CCR7 and CD45RO-negative, naive CD8 cells excluded terminally differentiated effector memory CD45RA+ cells. Profiling relied on immunoSEQ multiplex PCR, and the TCRdb table lists in-frame clones only, not all of them. The sample carries around 550,000 clones, roughly 96% recorded once. The sample was naive CD8+ T cells sorted from blood. The chain has TRBV27 and TRBJ2-2; D is unresolved. The sequence was collected from a woman in her twenties or thirties in good health. The CDR3 protein is CASSSPSTGELFF. CDR3 nucleotide sequence: TGTGCCAGCAGTTCACCTTCCACCGGGGAGCTGTTTTTT.